In its sample, the clone carrying this T cell receptor (beta chain) was seen a few times. Its antigen is as yet unknown. The germline gene is not matched at one end of the junction; a read error may be the cause. The data were taken from a study of tumor-infiltrating lymphocytes in primary liver carcinoma. Study details: Spanning 30 to 69 years of age, the patients were men and women. Per sample, productive TCRbeta reads numbered roughly 3.65 to 7.13 million, similar across tissue types.

Constant-region priming of around 500 ng total RNA yielded TCR beta cDNA. Three-round nested multiplex PCR performed with slightly modified ARM-PCR produced the TCR beta libraries. Forward primers for TRBV1-TRBV30 and a C-beta reverse primer served the first two PCR rounds, at about 10 cycles each. TCRdb independently ran MiXCR on the multiplex PCR reads; one entry per CDR3 protein. The sample has roughly 36,000 distinct CDR3 sequences, roughly 80% seen once. Study observations and caveats: Tumor-adjacent and tumor-blood pairs displayed less overlap than did pairs of tumor regions.

CDR3 length: 11 amino acids. The V gene's germline CDR1 is SQVTM and CDR2 ANQGSEA. Unsorted bulk tissue (roughly 19-31 mg) underwent RNA and DNA co-extraction. All patients had surgically resected primary liver carcinoma. This sequence was found in a man aged 35 to 55 with primary liver carcinoma and hepatitis B virus infection. The chain uses TRBV29-1 and TRBJ2-7, with D tentatively TRBD2 (5 bases). Source material: tumor-adjacent normal liver tissue. CDR3 nucleotide sequence: TGCAGTGTTGCGGGCGCCCGCGAGCATTACTTC. Its protein product is CSVAGAREHYF.